This TCR beta chain was captured in a study of response to subunit inactivated influenza vaccine. V lost 5 bases and J 7 bases, leaving 14 bases between the germline ends. The germline CDR1 and CDR2 sequences are SGHVS and FQNEAQ. The CDR3 loop spans 13 amino acids. In this sample, this clonotype turned up once. TCRdb reprocessed the RT-PCR reads with MiXCR, giving one entry per CDR3 protein. The table shows about 540,000 distinct CDR3 sequences, with roughly 23% occurring only once. These data were also reused for a study on T cells expressing NK-cell markers. That source notes: With UMIs, 5'RACE template switching was used to make TCR beta cDNA.

This chain uses TRBV7-8 with TRBJ1-2; perhaps TRBD1 as D (5 bases). Sequencing was performed on CD4+ T cells sorted from PBMCs, taken 11 to 12 days after vaccination. The source of this sequence is a man in his fifties or sixties who received an inactivated influenza vaccine. The CDR3: CASSTRDFTGYTF. CDR3 coding DNA: TGTGCCAGCAGCACACGGGACTTCACTGGCTACACCTTC.